This T cell receptor (beta chain) was recovered during a study of blood T cell repertoires in COVID-19. Study as a whole: Acute-phase and convalescent COVID-19 samples originated in the United States, Italy and Spain.

This clone was seen once. Sequencing was performed with immunoSEQ multiplex PCR; in TCRdb, only in-frame clones are kept and a portion is missing. The sample shows around 230,000 clones, 75% to 90% of them seen only once. V gave up 4 bases and J gave up 4 bases, with 14 bases separating them. From germline, CDR1 is SGHKS and CDR2 YYEKEE (reference sequence). CDR3 size: 15 residues. This TCR was sampled from a man in his forties with acute or convalescent COVID-19. The sample consisted of peripheral blood. The chain carries TRBV5-5 and TRBJ1-4, with D unresolved. CDR3 sequence: CASSPRPGFNEKLFF. DNA of the CDR3: TGTGCCAGCAGCCCCCGCCCAGGATTTAATGAAAAACTGTTTTTT. Full variable domain (outside the CDR3, taken from reference TRBV5-5 and TRBJ1-4): DAGVTQSPTHLIKTRGQQVTLRCSPISGHKSVSWYQQVLGQGPQFIFQYYEKEERGRGNFPDRFSARQFPNYSSELNVNALLLGDSALYLCASSPRPGFNEKLFFGSGTQLSVL.